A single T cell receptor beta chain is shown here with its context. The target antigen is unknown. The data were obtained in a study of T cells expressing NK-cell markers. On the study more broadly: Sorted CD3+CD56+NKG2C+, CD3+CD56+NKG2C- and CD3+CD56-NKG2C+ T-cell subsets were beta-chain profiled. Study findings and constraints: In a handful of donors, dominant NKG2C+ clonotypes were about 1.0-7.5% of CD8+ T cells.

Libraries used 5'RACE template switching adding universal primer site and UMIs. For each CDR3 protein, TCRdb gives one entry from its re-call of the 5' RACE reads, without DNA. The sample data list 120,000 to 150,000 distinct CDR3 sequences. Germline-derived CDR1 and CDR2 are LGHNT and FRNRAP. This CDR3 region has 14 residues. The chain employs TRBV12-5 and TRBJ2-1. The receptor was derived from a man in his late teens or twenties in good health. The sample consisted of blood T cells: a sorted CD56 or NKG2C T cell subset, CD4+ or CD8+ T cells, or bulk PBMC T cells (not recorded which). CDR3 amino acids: CASGLLAVYNEQFF.